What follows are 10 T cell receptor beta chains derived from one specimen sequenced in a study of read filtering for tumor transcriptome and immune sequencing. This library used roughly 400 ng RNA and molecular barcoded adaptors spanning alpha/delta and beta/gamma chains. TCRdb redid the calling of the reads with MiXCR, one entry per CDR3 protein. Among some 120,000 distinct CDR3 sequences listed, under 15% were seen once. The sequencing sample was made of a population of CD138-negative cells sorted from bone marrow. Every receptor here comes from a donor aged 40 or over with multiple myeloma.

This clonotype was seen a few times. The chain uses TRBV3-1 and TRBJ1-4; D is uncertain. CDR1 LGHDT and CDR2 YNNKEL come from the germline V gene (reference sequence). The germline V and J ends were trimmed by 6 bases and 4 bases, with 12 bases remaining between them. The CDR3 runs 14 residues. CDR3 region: CASSRGQINEKLFF. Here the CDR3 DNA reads TGTGCCAGCAGTCGTGGGCAGATTAATGAAAAACTGTTTTTT. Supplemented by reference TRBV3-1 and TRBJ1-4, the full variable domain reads DTAVSQTPKYLVTQMGNDKSIKCEQNLGHDTMYWYKQDSKKFLKIMFSYNNKELIINETVPNRFSPKSPDKAHLNLHINSLELGDSAVYFCASSRGQINEKLFFGSGTQLSVL.

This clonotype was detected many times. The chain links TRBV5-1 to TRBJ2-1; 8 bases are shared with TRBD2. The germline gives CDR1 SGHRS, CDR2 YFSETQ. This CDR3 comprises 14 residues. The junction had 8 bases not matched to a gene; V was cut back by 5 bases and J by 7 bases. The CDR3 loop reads CASRVGLAGNEQFF. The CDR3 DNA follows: TGCGCCAGCAGAGTAGGGCTAGCGGGTAATGAGCAGTTCTTC.

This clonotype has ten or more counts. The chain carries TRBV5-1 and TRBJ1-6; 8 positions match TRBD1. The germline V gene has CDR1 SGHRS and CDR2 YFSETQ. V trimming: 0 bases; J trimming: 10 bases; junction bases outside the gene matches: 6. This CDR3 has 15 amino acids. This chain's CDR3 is CASSLGQGYDSPLHF. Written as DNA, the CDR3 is TGCGCCAGCAGCTTGGGACAGGGGTACGACTCACCCCTCCACTTT.

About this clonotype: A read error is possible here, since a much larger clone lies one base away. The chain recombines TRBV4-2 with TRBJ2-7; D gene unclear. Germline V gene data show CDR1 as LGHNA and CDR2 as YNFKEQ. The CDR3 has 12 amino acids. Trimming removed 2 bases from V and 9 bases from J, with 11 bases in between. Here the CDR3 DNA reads TGTGCCAGCAGCCAACTACGCGGCGGGCAGTACTTC. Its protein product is CASSQLRGGQYF.

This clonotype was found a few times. This CDR3 reads CASRPGGRASRGSGELFF. The CDR3 DNA is TGTGCCAGCCGCCCGGGCGGGAGGGCCTCACGGGGGAGCGGGGAGCTGTTTTTT. V usage is TRBV27 and J usage is TRBJ2-2, with TRBD2 matching 9 bases. The CDR3 has 18 amino acids. Losses at the gene ends were 8 bases for V and 7 bases for J; bases not matched to a gene: 20. The germline V gene has CDR1 MNHEY and CDR2 SMNVEV (reference sequence).

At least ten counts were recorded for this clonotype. Here the CDR3 reads CASSPPILDEQFF. The CDR3 DNA reads as TGTGCCAGCTCACCCCCCATCCTCGATGAGCAGTTCTTC. The rearrangement uses TRBV18 and TRBJ2-1; D gene ambiguous. Germline assignment: CDR1 KGHSH and CDR2 LQKENI. V was clipped by 3 bases and J by 8 bases, with 11 bases between them. CDR3 length equals 13 residues.

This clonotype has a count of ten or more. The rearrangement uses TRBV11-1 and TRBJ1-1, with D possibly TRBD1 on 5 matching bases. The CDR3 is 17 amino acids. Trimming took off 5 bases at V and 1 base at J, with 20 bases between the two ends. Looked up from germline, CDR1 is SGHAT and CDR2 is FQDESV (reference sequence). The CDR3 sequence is CASSLRRGGQANTEAFF. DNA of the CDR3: TGTGCCAGCAGCCTTCGCCGGGGCGGACAAGCGAACACTGAAGCTTTCTTT.

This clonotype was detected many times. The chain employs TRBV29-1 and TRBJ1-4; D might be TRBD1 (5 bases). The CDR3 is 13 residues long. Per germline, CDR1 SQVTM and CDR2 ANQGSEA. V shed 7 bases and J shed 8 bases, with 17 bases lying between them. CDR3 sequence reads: CSAVPRAGEKLFF. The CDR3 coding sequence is TGCAGCGCCGTGCCCAGGGCGGGGGAAAAACTGTTTTTT.

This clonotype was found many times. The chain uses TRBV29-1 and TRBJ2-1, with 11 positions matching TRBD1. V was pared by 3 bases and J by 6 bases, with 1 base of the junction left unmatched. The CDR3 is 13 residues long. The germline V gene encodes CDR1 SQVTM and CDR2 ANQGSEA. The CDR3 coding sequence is TGCAGCGTTGACGGGACAGGGGGCAATGAGCAGTTCTTC. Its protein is CSVDGTGGNEQFF.

The CDR3 coding sequence is TGTGCCAGCAGCTTAGGCGCATTAGGGGGCTCCCCCGGGGAGCTGTTTTTT. It translates to CASSLGALGGSPGELFF. The chain recombines TRBV11-2 with TRBJ2-2; 7 bases map to TRBD1. Germline assignment: CDR1 SGHAT and CDR2 FQNNGV. There are 17 residues in the CDR3. V lost 1 base and J lost 6; bases outside the gene matches: 11.